The rows below give T cell receptor beta chains drawn from one sample of a study of breast tumors, draining lymph nodes, adjacent tissues. From the multiplex PCR reads, TCRdb called clonotypes with MiXCR, one entry per CDR3 protein. The sample lists 20,000 to 25,000 distinct CDR3 sequences, approximately 31% occurring once. Sequencing was carried out using breast tumor tissue. The receptors were gathered from a female donor with breast cancer. Some clones in this sample may be carry-over from other donors' samples. CDR3s include the opening cysteine and the closing phenylalanine or tryptophan. The D gene is left open where the match is weak. Rows may omit the clone size; those that give it use once, few, many or a size class.

cdr3_length	clone_size	j_call	d_call	v_call	cdr3_aa	cdr3_nt
14	many	TRBJ2-7	.	TRBV12-5	CASGSDPGLYEQYF	TGTGCTAGTGGATCCGATCCCGGGCTCTACGAGCAGTACTTC
13	few	TRBJ1-5	TRBD1	TRBV25-1	CASSDTGGQPQHF	TGTGCCAGCAGTGACACAGGGGGGCAGCCCCAGCATTTT
18	many	TRBJ2-6	TRBD2	TRBV5-1	CASSLEGSGNTGANVLTF	TGCGCCAGCAGCTTGGAGGGTAGCGGGAACACTGGGGCCAACGTCCTGACTTTC
14	many	TRBJ2-1	.	TRBV5-4	CASTAGTSYNEQFF	TGTGCCAGCACGGCCGGGACTTCCTACAATGAGCAGTTCTTC
14	many	TRBJ1-2	.	TRBV5-6	CASSILQLNYGYTF	TGTGCCAGCAGCATCCTTCAATTAAACTATGGCTACACCTTC
19	many	TRBJ2-2	TRBD2	TRBV7-3	CASSSRGSSGYPNTGELFF	TGTGCCAGCAGCTCCCGGGGGTCTAGCGGGTACCCGAACACCGGGGAGCTGTTTTTT
16	many	TRBJ2-1	.	TRBV4-3	CASSQETQRGYNEQFF	TGCGCCAGCAGCCAAGAAACCCAGAGAGGATACAATGAGCAGTTCTTC
12	many	TRBJ1-3	.	TRBV20-1	CSATVDGNTIYF	TGCAGTGCTACAGTTGACGGAAACACCATATATTTT
15	few	TRBJ2-7	.	TRBV28	CASRGKTVFSYEQYF	TGTGCCAGCAGGGGAAAGACAGTTTTTTCCTACGAGCAGTACTTC
18	medium-sized	TRBJ2-3	TRBD2	TRBV27	CASSLTSGSVLAIDTQYF	TGTGCCAGCAGTTTGACTAGCGGGAGTGTACTGGCGATAGATACGCAGTATTTT
14	many	TRBJ2-1	.	TRBV3-1	CASSQESGDNEQFF	TGTGCCAGCAGCCAAGAGAGTGGGGACAATGAGCAGTTCTTC
15	.	TRBJ2-7	.	TRBV4-2	CASSRWAGAAYEQYF	TGTGCCAGCAGCCGATGGGCGGGGGCCGCCTACGAGCAGTACTTC
12	.	TRBJ2-7	.	TRBV2	CASKGELGVQCF	TGTGCCAGCAAGGGGGAACTTGGAGTACAGTGCTTC
17	medium-sized	TRBJ2-6	.	TRBV7-6	CASSLAGGGAGANVLTF	TGTGCCAGCAGCTTAGCCGGAGGGGGCGCCGGGGCCAACGTCCTGACTTTC